The 15 T cell receptor beta chains presented below share a single source sample, sequenced in a study of cytomegalovirus exposure and HLA in healthy donors (dated by TCRdb to about 2017). Receptors were amplified or captured by the immunoSEQ multiplex PCR assay. A mixture of 60 forward primers for TCR Vbeta segments and 13 reverse primers for TCR Jbeta segments was used in the multiplex PCR. The table was pulled from immuneACCESS by TCRdb, which kept in-frame rearrangements only. Such tables lose some clones; where checked, under half of the loss comes from unresolved V genes, and the rest has no known cause. For this sample the table gives 150,000 to 200,000 clones, of which roughly 68% were detected only once. 8.5% to 12% of the sample is taken by the ten largest. Input material: PBMCs. The receptors stem from a young man in good health and CMV-seropositive.

CDR3 bases: TGTGCCAGCAGCTCTGGACAGAGCCCGGGTGGCTACACCTTC. Its protein product is CASSSGQSPGGYTF. V is TRBV28 and J is TRBJ1-2; D is perhaps TRBD1 (6 bases). Trimming stripped 6 bases from V and 7 bases from J, with 18 bases between. The CDR3 is 14 amino acids. Germline loops: CDR1 MDHEN, CDR2 SYDVKM.

The rearrangement uses TRBV5-5 and TRBJ1-2; no reliable D call. Germline values: CDR1 SGHKS, CDR2 YYEKEE (reference sequence). V lost 6 bases and J lost 5, with 8 bases in between. The CDR3 sequence is 11 residues long. The CDR3 DNA sequence: TGTGCCAGCACAAAGGAGTATGGCTACACCTTC. Protein: CASTKEYGYTF.

V is TRBV27 and J is TRBJ2-4; 7 bases align to TRBD2. Germline CDR1 is MNHEY and CDR2 is SMNVEV (reference sequence). J lost 0 bases, V lost 0 bases, and 2 bases had no gene match. The CDR3 contains 16 residues. In DNA, the CDR3 is TGTGCCAGCAGTTTATCGGGGAGGGGAGCCAAAAACATTCAGTACTTC. Protein product: CASSLSGRGAKNIQYF.

The chain employs TRBV6-4 and TRBJ2-7; a possible D gene is TRBD1 (6 bases). Germline V gene lookup returns CDR1 MRHNA and CDR2 SNTAGT. V lost 2 bases and J 4 bases, leaving 9 bases between the germline ends. The CDR3 length is 13 residues. For the CDR3, the DNA is TGTGCCAGCAGTGACGGGGGCGGGTACGAGCAGTACTTC. This codes for CASSDGGGYEQYF.

The J gene is TRBJ2-2, the V gene TRBV29-1, with 8 positions matching TRBD1. The V segment lost 5 bases and the J segment 8 bases; nucleotides outside the gene matches: 13. The CDR3 has 15 amino acids. Germline V lookup: CDR1 SQVTM, CDR2 ANQGSEA. CDR3 DNA sequence: TGCAGCGTTTTGACCCAGGACAGGGCCGGGGGGGAGCTGTTTTTT. Its protein product is CSVLTQDRAGGELFF.

V and J are TRBV6-1 and TRBJ1-4; 7 nucleotides line up with TRBD1. Germline CDR1 and CDR2: MNHNS and SASEGT. This CDR3 contains 16 residues. The trim removed 3 bases at V and 2 bases at J, leaving 6 bases unmatched. CDR3 sequence: CASSDRGQSTNEKLFF. CDR3 DNA sequence: TGTGCCAGCAGTGACAGGGGACAGAGTACTAATGAAAAACTGTTTTTT.

V and J are TRBV18 and TRBJ1-1; possible D gene TRBD1, 5 bases. V gave up 3 bases and J gave up 0 bases, with 11 bases separating them. Germline CDR1 reads KGHSH; CDR2 reads LQKENI. The CDR3 has 15 residues. CDR3: CASSPGQIMNTEAFF. The CDR3 DNA is TGTGCCAGCTCACCGGGGCAGATCATGAACACTGAAGCTTTCTTT.

This chain joins TRBV6-1 and TRBJ1-1; maybe TRBD1 (6 bases). CDR1 is MNHNS, CDR2 SASEGT, per germline. The CDR3 runs 16 residues. V gave up 4 bases and J gave up 1 base, with 16 bases separating them. CDR3 DNA: TGTGCCAGCAGTGCCTCCGGGACACTTGGGAACACTGAAGCTTTCTTT. It is translated as CASSASGTLGNTEAFF.

J is TRBJ2-2 and V is TRBV7-2, with a possible D match to TRBD1 (6 bases). Germline assignment: CDR1 SGHTA and CDR2 FQGNSA. CDR3 length: 14 amino acids. The germline V and J ends were trimmed by 3 bases and 7 bases, with 12 bases remaining between them. CDR3 sequence: CASSFGQSGGELFF. Here the CDR3 DNA reads TGTGCCAGCAGCTTCGGACAGTCAGGCGGGGAGCTGTTTTTT.

J is TRBJ2-2 and V is TRBV2; tentatively, D is TRBD2 (7 bases). There are 13 residues in the CDR3. Germline lookup yields CDR1 SNHLY and CDR2 FYNNEI. Here the CDR3 DNA reads TGTGTCGGAAGGGGGGGTTTGGCCGGGGAGCTGTTTTTT. It codes for CVGRGGLAGELFF.

This clone was seen only once. The chain links TRBV9 to TRBJ1-2; weak D call: TRBD1 (5 bases). CDR3 length: 13 residues. CDR1 is SGDLS, CDR2 YYNGEE, per germline. V was cut by 4 bases and J by 1 base, with 8 bases left in between. The CDR3, as DNA: TGTGCCAGCAGCTTGACAGTTAACTATGGCTACACCTTC. It encodes CASSLTVNYGYTF.

The V and J genes are TRBV5-1 and TRBJ2-7, with 8 bases aligning to TRBD2. CDR3 size: 15 residues. Germline trimming cut 2 bases from V and 3 bases from J; bases unmatched to any gene: 7. Germline assignment: CDR1 SGHRS and CDR2 YFSETQ. DNA of the CDR3: TGCGCCAGCAGCTTTCAAGCGGGAGCAAACTACGAGCAGTACTTC. This sequence encodes CASSFQAGANYEQYF. Full variable domain (rest looked up from reference TRBV5-1 and TRBJ2-7): KAGVTQTPRYLIKTRGQQVTLSCSPISGHRSVSWYQQTPGQGLQFLFEYFSETQRNKGNFPGRFSGRQFSNSRSEMNVSTLELGDSALYLCASSFQAGANYEQYFGPGTRLTVT.

The chain carries TRBV28 and TRBJ2-5; TRBD1 agrees at 7 bases. The CDR3 sequence is 16 residues long. Germline V CDR1 and CDR2: MDHEN, SYDVKM. Losses at the gene ends were 4 bases for V and 1 base for J; bases not matched to a gene: 9. CDR3 sequence: CASSSGEPGGQETQYF. CDR3 in DNA: TGTGCCAGCAGTTCCGGGGAGCCAGGGGGCCAAGAGACCCAGTACTTC.

The V and J genes are TRBV4-2 and TRBJ2-2, with 16 bases that match TRBD2. The CDR3 has 20 amino acids. CDR1 is LGHNA and CDR2 is YNFKEQ in the germline V gene. Trimming cost V 6 bases and J 7 bases; bases outside gene matches: 17. CDR3 amino acids: CASRHTPGTSGRAKGGELFF. In DNA form, the CDR3 reads TGTGCCAGCAGGCATACCCCCGGGACTAGCGGGAGGGCCAAGGGCGGGGAGCTGTTTTTT.

This chain uses TRBV11-2 with TRBJ2-7; the D gene is possibly TRBD2 (7 bases). Trimming left V 3 bases short and J 6 bases short, with 15 bases between. The CDR3 is 14 residues long. Germline V CDR1 and CDR2: SGHAT, FQNNGV. In DNA form, the CDR3 reads TGTGCCAGCAGCTTTTTAGGGGGGGGTGGCGAGCAGTACTTC. Its translation is CASSFLGGGGEQYF.